Listed below are T cell receptor beta chains from one sample, sequenced in a study of CXCR3-negative and CXCR3-positive naive CD8 T cells. TCRdb reprocessed the 5' RACE reads and stores each CDR3 protein as one record, lacking DNA. Here the sample table reports under 85,000 distinct CDR3 sequences. Sequences were obtained from naive CXCR3+ CD8+ T cells from blood. The receptors come from a human donor in good health. Some clones in this sample may be carry-over from other donors' samples. CDR3s include the opening cysteine and the closing phenylalanine or tryptophan.

j_call | v_call | cdr3_aa
TRBJ2-3 | TRBV29-1 | CSVEEGDSTRQDTQYF
TRBJ2-7 | TRBV25-1 | CAGGGTWLRWQYF
TRBJ1-2 | TRBV10-3 | CAISEERGANYGYTF
TRBJ2-7 | TRBV29-1 | CSVVGGGGSYEQYF
TRBJ2-4 | TRBV4-2 | CASSQGQRIQYF
TRBJ1-1 | TRBV14 | CASSQDLGVGRLNTEAFF
TRBJ2-3 | TRBV7-9 | CASSFPAESIADTQYF
TRBJ2-7 | TRBV6-2/TRBV6-3 | CASSRGYFPSYEQYF
TRBJ1-4 | TRBV12-3/TRBV12-4 | CASSQPSTMANEKLFF
TRBJ2-7 | TRBV7-9 | CASSSPGQPHEQYF
TRBJ1-1 | TRBV4-2 | CASTNARGATEAFF
TRBJ1-3 | TRBV7-9 | CASSLPTGTSGNTIYF
TRBJ2-5 | TRBV4-3 | CASSQEKSLGTGEEETQYF
TRBJ2-7 | TRBV10-3 | CAISGKDSSYEQYF
TRBJ2-1 | TRBV5-1 | CASSLGAQNNEQFF
TRBJ1-2 | TRBV29-1 | CSVTTNTANYGYTF
TRBJ2-7 | TRBV4-1 | CASSQVRVGQGAYEQYF
TRBJ2-3 | TRBV12-3/TRBV12-4 | CASRAGVRDTQYF
TRBJ1-1 | TRBV7-9 | CASNRGSFTEAFF
TRBJ2-7 | TRBV6-2/TRBV6-3 | CASSYIPAGTDYEQYF
TRBJ2-7 | TRBV15 | CATSRDAAAYEQYF
TRBJ1-2 | TRBV7-9 | CASSPSTEIYGYTF
TRBJ2-5 | TRBV4-1 | CASSQGGAGPEETQYF
TRBJ2-7 | TRBV27 | CASSLSLGEAYEQYF
TRBJ1-1 | TRBV19 | CASSMGLTEAFF
TRBJ2-7 | TRBV29-1 | CSVGTFSYEQYF
TRBJ2-5 | TRBV3-1 | CASSPPSYQETQYF
TRBJ2-5 | TRBV4-3 | CASSQDPGVSPETQYF
TRBJ2-6 | TRBV7-2 | CASSLGLTGANVPTF
TRBJ1-2 | TRBV7-9 | CASSPPDFRGYTF
TRBJ2-3 | TRBV14 | CASSQTTRRLTDTQYF
TRBJ2-7 | TRBV27 | CASSFGQETYEQYF
TRBJ2-1 | TRBV29-1 | CSVGGLNEQFF